These T cell receptor beta chains were read from a single sample in a study of blood T cell repertoires in COVID-19. Libraries were prepared by immunoSEQ multiplex PCR; TCRdb keeps only in-frame clonotypes and omits some of them. The sample yields 90,000 to 100,000 clones, around 72% seen once. The specimen was peripheral blood. The receptors shown here come from a woman aged 60 to 75 in a cohort sampled during active or convalescent COVID-19. Both conserved end residues are trimmed from each CDR3. A D gene is named only where the DNA matches it firmly.

J gene	CDR3 length	V gene	D gene	CDR3 protein
TRBJ2-7	16	TRBV6-2/TRBV6-3	TRBD2	ASSYGPWLRGSSYEQY
TRBJ2-7	16	TRBV11-2	-	ASEGRGRRGHQYYEQY
TRBJ1-5	16	TRBV18	TRBD1	ASSPVRQGAGGNQPQH
TRBJ2-7	12	TRBV6-5	TRBD2	ASSIQRGPYEQY
TRBJ2-2	18	TRBV9	-	ASSAPKGGGLSLNTGELF
TRBJ1-2	12	TRBV7-9	-	ASSVGQSNYGYT
TRBJ1-1	11	TRBV5-1	-	ASSGAGVPEAF
TRBJ1-2	11	TRBV6-6	TRBD1	ASSLGTGDGYT
TRBJ1-3	10	TRBV30	-	ACADSGNTIY
TRBJ2-6	19	TRBV9	TRBD1	ASSPRDSSGLSPSGANVLT
TRBJ2-3	13	TRBV9	TRBD1	ASSTTGGSTDTQY
TRBJ2-7	11	TRBV5-1	TRBD2	ASGSSGKYEQY
TRBJ1-5	14	TRBV10-3	-	AISEPRGGDNQPQH
TRBJ1-6	15	TRBV3-1/TRBV3-2	-	ASSQPQGRSYNSPLH
TRBJ1-2	11	TRBV19	-	ASSIWPDYGYT
TRBJ2-7	14	TRBV5-4	TRBD1	ASSLGGRDSSYEQY
TRBJ1-5	10	TRBV3-1/TRBV3-2	-	ASSHSNQPQH
TRBJ2-1	14	TRBV19	TRBD2	ASTTIGTSGDNEQF
TRBJ1-6	11	TRBV3-1/TRBV3-2	-	ASSSTGNSPLH
TRBJ1-4	10	TRBV7-9	-	ASGSGGEKLF
TRBJ2-7	10	TRBV5-1	-	ASSLVRTEQY
TRBJ2-3	13	TRBV7-2	-	ASSLAAPPTDTQY
TRBJ1-4	14	TRBV7-9	TRBD1	ASSLVQGATNEKLF
TRBJ1-2	11	TRBV5-1	-	ASSLGEIYGYT
TRBJ2-2	11	TRBV7-2	-	ASSPVISGELF
TRBJ2-7	13	TRBV28	-	ASSPSTGSSYEQY
TRBJ1-1	13	TRBV7-9	-	ASSLARNMNTEAF
TRBJ2-6	16	TRBV4-3	-	ASSQEGDPFSGANVLT
TRBJ1-2	13	TRBV7-9	-	ASSPGGRTNYGYT
TRBJ2-5	11	TRBV5-1	-	ASSQTSRETQY
TRBJ2-1	9	TRBV20-1	TRBD1	SADRVNEQF
TRBJ2-5	11	TRBV18	-	ASSRDTQETQY
TRBJ2-1	12	TRBV18	TRBD1	ASSTQGAGNEQF
TRBJ1-1	12	TRBV5-1	-	ASSFGGMNTEAF
TRBJ2-7	11	TRBV5-4	-	ASSSTGRYEQY
TRBJ2-7	12	TRBV6-5	-	ASTMAGGTYEQY
TRBJ2-1	12	TRBV18	-	ASSPGGPVTEQF
TRBJ1-2	12	TRBV29-1	TRBD1	SVEFLDRNYGYT
TRBJ2-7	12	TRBV18	TRBD1	ASSPTWDRAEQY
TRBJ2-7	10	TRBV11-2	-	ASSHPRGEQY
TRBJ2-7	11	TRBV11-2	-	ASSLDPTYEQY
TRBJ2-7	11	TRBV6-6	-	ASPGAPRDEQY
TRBJ2-5	12	TRBV14	-	ASSQGRGWETQY
TRBJ1-4	13	TRBV28	-	ASSLSGRGSEKLF
TRBJ2-3	16	TRBV19	TRBD2	ASSKGWASGTSTDTQY
TRBJ2-1	10	TRBV10-3	TRBD2	AISKLAGEQF
TRBJ1-5	12	TRBV6-5	-	AIRPDGNNQPQH
TRBJ1-3	12	TRBV7-6	TRBD1	ASSYGTAGNTIY
TRBJ2-2	15	TRBV9	-	ASSVGSRGGNTGELF
TRBJ1-6	11	TRBV4-2	-	ASTGQIDSPLH
TRBJ1-5	11	TRBV6-2/TRBV6-3	TRBD1	ASSRTGVQPQH
TRBJ2-7	13	TRBV19	-	ASSIGGGYVYEQY
TRBJ1-3	13	TRBV7-2	-	ASSLGVTSGNTIY
TRBJ2-5	11	TRBV19	-	ASSMGQGKTQY
TRBJ1-6	13	TRBV6-9	TRBD1	ASSSGTADNSPLH
TRBJ1-2	15	TRBV19	TRBD1	ASTPMGGGTANYGYT
TRBJ1-1	11	TRBV27	-	ASSFREDTEAF
TRBJ2-6	13	TRBV6-2/TRBV6-3	-	ASSYSLSGANVLT
TRBJ1-1	9	TRBV7-9	TRBD1	ASSRQGWAF
TRBJ2-2	12	TRBV7-9	-	ASSSNVASGELF